This T cell receptor (beta chain) was captured by sequencing in a study of prognosis after radiotherapy for stage I lung cancer. Across the whole study: There were seven patients whose tumors were squamous cell carcinoma and more than 10 whose tumors were adenocarcinoma.

About this clonotype itself: As yet, its antigen is unknown.

By two-round multiplex PCR, the TCR beta CDR3 was amplified from genomic DNA. Primers were specific to each TRBV and TRBJ gene in first-round PCR. TCRdb redid the calling of the multiplex PCR reads with MiXCR, one entry per CDR3 protein. The data contain about 24,000 distinct CDR3 sequences, 30% to 45% of them singletons. General study points: It was in patients who developed distant metastases that Shannon entropy after stereotactic body radiation therapy was lower.

CDR1 is SGHAT, CDR2 FQNNGV, per germline. J gave up 2 bases and V 1 base, and 11 bases lay outside the gene matches. There are 20 residues in the CDR3. Sequencing used PBMCs, obtained before or after stereotactic body radiation therapy (not recorded which). This TCR was recovered from a donor aged 50 or older with non-small cell lung cancer. V is TRBV11-2 and J is TRBJ2-5; 15 bases agree with TRBD2. CDR3: CASSLGGGLAGGPTQETQYF. CDR3 nucleotide sequence: TGTGCCAGCAGCTTAGGGGGGGGACTAGCGGGAGGACCAACTCAAGAGACCCAGTACTTC.